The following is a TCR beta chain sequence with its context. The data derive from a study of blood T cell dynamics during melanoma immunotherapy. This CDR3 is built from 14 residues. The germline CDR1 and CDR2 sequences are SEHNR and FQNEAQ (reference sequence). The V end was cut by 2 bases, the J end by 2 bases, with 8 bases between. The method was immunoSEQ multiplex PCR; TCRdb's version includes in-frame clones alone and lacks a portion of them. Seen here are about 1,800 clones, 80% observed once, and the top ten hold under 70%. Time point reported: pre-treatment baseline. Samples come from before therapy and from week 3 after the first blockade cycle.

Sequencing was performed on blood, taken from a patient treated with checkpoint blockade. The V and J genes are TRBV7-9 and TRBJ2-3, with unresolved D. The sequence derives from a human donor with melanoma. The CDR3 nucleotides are TGTGCCAGCAGCTTATTTAGCCCCACAGATACGCAGTATTTT. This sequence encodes CASSLFSPTDTQYF.